Listed here are 18 T cell receptor beta chains from one sample, sequenced in a study of T cells in Graves' hyperthyroidism and ophthalmopathy. Regions amplified from RNA transcripts were the TCR beta CDR3 regions. First-round RT-PCR targeting the TCR CDR3 was performed with the HTBI primer set. In TCRdb, the multiplex PCR reads were re-called with MiXCR into one record per CDR3 protein. The table lists under 700,000 distinct CDR3 sequences, more than 45% of them singletons. The source material was peripheral blood or thyroid tissue (not recorded which). Every receptor here comes from a woman between 18 and 29 years old with Graves' hyperthyroidism.

This clonotype was seen repeatedly, ten times or more. The chain is built from TRBV10-3 and TRBJ1-1, with TRBD1 matching over 10 bases. This CDR3 region has 15 residues. V lost 5 bases and J lost 4; bases outside the gene matches: 7. Germline V lookup: CDR1 ENHRY, CDR2 SYGVKD. CDR3 nucleotides: TGTGCCATCAGTATTGACAGGGGGCAGTTCACTGAAGCTTTCTTT. This codes for CAISIDRGQFTEAFF.

This clonotype showed up many times. V usage is TRBV7-8 and J usage is TRBJ1-5, with D possibly TRBD1 on 5 matching bases. The CDR3 loop spans 13 amino acids. V lost 4 bases and J lost 10, with 14 bases in between. CDR1 is SGHVS, CDR2 FQNEAQ, per germline. In DNA, the CDR3 is TGTGCCAGCAGCTGGGGCCTGGATCTTCCCCAGCATTTT. Amino acid sequence: CASSWGLDLPQHF. Full variable domain (remainder filled in from reference TRBV7-8 and TRBJ1-5): GAGVSQSPRYKVAKRGQDVALRCDPISGHVSLFWYQQALGQGPEFLTYFQNEAQLDKSGLPSDRFFAERPEGSVSTLKIQRTQQEDSAVYLCASSWGLDLPQHFGDGTRLSIL.

The sample holds a few counts of this clonotype. The junction does not match germline at one end; this may be a read error. V and J are TRBV11-1 and TRBJ1-1; the D is unclear. The CDR3 is 16 amino acids. The germline CDR1 and CDR2 sequences are SGHAT and FQDESV (reference sequence). The CDR3 sequence: CASSQAIKGMNTEAFF. The CDR3 region has the DNA TGCGCCAGCAGCCAAGCCATTAAGGGCATGAACACTGAAGCTTTCTTT.

V usage is TRBV7-9 and J usage is TRBJ2-7; 11 bases line up with TRBD2. The junction had 5 bases not matched to a gene; V was cut back by 5 bases and J by 2 bases. The CDR3 spans 15 residues. In germline, CDR1 is SEHNR, CDR2 FQNEAQ (reference sequence). For the CDR3, the DNA is TGTGCCAGCAGCAAGACTAGCGGGACGACCTACGAGCAGTACTTC. Translation: CASSKTSGTTYEQYF.

This clonotype was seen a few times. J is TRBJ2-7 and V is TRBV7-9, with a weak D call TRBD1 (5 bases). The V and J ends lost 6 bases and 2 bases respectively, with 11 bases between them. Germline CDR1 SEHNR, CDR2 FQNEAQ (reference sequence). The CDR3 is 13 amino acids. The CDR3 coding sequence is TGTGCCAGCAGTTTACAGACAGCCTACGAGCAGTACTTC. This sequence encodes CASSLQTAYEQYF.

The CDR3 region has the DNA TGTGCCAGCAGCGTCCGGCGGGACGTTAATGAAAAACTGTTTTTT. Its translation is CASSVRRDVNEKLFF. The chain combines TRBV2 with TRBJ1-4; D may be TRBD1 (5 bases). The CDR3 contains 15 residues. V dropped 6 bases and J dropped 4 bases, with 15 bases sitting between them. Looked up from germline, CDR1 is SNHLY and CDR2 is FYNNEI.

This clonotype was seen a handful of times. The rearrangement links TRBV9 to TRBJ1-1; TRBD1 is a possible D gene (6 bases). The CDR3 runs 15 residues. Germline loops: CDR1 SGDLS, CDR2 YYNGEE. V was pared by 6 bases and J by 4 bases, with 19 bases between. The CDR3, as DNA: TGTGCCAGCACCATAGGGTCGGGGGCTAGCACTGAAGCTTTCTTT. It codes for CASTIGSGASTEAFF.

This clonotype has a count of ten or more. The chain joins TRBV10-1 to TRBJ1-1, with TRBD1 matching over 8 bases. The CDR3 consists of 13 residues. The germline CDR1 and CDR2 sequences are WNHNN and SYGVQD (reference sequence). The V segment lost 2 bases and the J segment 4 bases; nucleotides outside the gene matches: 0. CDR3 sequence (DNA): TGCGCCAGCAGTGAGACAGGGGGCACTGAAGCTTTCTTT. It translates to CASSETGGTEAFF.

The V call is TRBV11-3, the J call TRBJ1-5; D call uncertain. Between the trimmed V and J ends, which lost 4 bases and 4 bases, there was a span of 14 bases. This CDR3 is built from 15 residues. The V gene's germline CDR1 is SGHNT and CDR2 YENEEA. This chain's CDR3 is CASSSYPGSNQPQHF. The CDR3 DNA sequence: TGTGCCAGCAGCTCATATCCGGGTTCAAATCAGCCCCAGCATTTT.

This clonotype was detected only once. This chain joins TRBV2 and TRBJ1-2, with 8 bases identical to TRBD1. The ends lost 4 bases at V and 7 bases at J; junction bases unmatched: 17. The CDR3 is made up of 17 amino acids. Germline V gene lookup returns CDR1 SNHLY and CDR2 FYNNEI. The CDR3 DNA is TGTGCCAGCAGTGCTTCCCCGGACAGGGCTCGGCTAGGTGGCTACACCTTC. It encodes CASSASPDRARLGGYTF.

This clonotype was seen at least ten times. CDR3 loop: CASTTTMNTEAFF. CDR3 nucleotide sequence: TGTGCCAGTACCACGACCATGAACACTGAAGCTTTCTTT. The rearrangement links TRBV19 to TRBJ1-1; the D is unclear. CDR1 and CDR2 from the germline V gene are LNHDA and SQIVND (reference sequence). The CDR3 is 13 residues long. V gave up 7 bases and J gave up 0 bases, with 9 bases separating them.

In the case of this clonotype: A much larger clone is a single base away; this may be a read error. This chain uses TRBV25-1 with TRBJ1-6; D gene ambiguous. The CDR3 spans 14 residues. CDR1 is MGHDK and CDR2 is SYGVNS in the germline V gene. The germline V and J ends were trimmed by 3 bases and 7 bases, with 10 bases remaining between them. The DNA for the CDR3 is TGTGCCAGCAGTGATCGGGCAGGAAATTCACCCCTCCACTTT. Its translation: CASSDRAGNSPLHF.

A few counts support this clonotype. The genes are TRBV19 and TRBJ1-1, with 7 positions matching TRBD1. CDR1 and CDR2 from the germline V gene are LNHDA and SQIVND (reference sequence). The CDR3 consists of 15 residues. J gave up 7 bases and V 7 bases, and 15 bases lay outside the gene matches. This CDR3 is CASKEGEGARIEAFF. CDR3 DNA: TGTGCCAGTAAGGAGGGGGAGGGGGCGCGGATTGAAGCTTTCTTT. Full variable domain (rest looked up from reference TRBV19 and TRBJ1-1): DGGITQSPKYLFRKEGQNVTLSCEQNLNHDAMYWYRQDPGQGLRLIYYSQIVNDFQKGDIAEGYSVSREKKESFPLTVTSAQKNPTAFYLCASKEGEGARIEAFFGQGTRLTVV.

This chain connects TRBV7-2 to TRBJ2-1; D is uncertain. The CDR3 sequence is 14 residues long. The V gene's germline CDR1 is SGHTA and CDR2 FQGNSA. V was clipped by 2 bases and J by 6 bases, with 11 bases between them. CDR3 bases: TGTGCCAGCAGCTTATCGCGACGGGCCAATGAGCAGTTCTTC. Amino acids: CASSLSRRANEQFF.

This chain links TRBV2 with TRBJ1-2; D ambiguous. Trimming pared 4 bases from V and 8 bases from J, leaving 11 bases between. Germline V gene sequence: CDR1 SNHLY, CDR2 FYNNEI. The CDR3 has 12 residues. DNA for the CDR3: TGTGCCAGCAGTGGGACCTCCGGGGGCTACACCTTC. This sequence encodes CASSGTSGGYTF.

The table lists this clonotype with a few counts. The chain recombines TRBV7-9 with TRBJ2-5, with D perhaps assigned TRBD1 or TRBD2 (6 bases each). Germline assignment: CDR1 SEHNR and CDR2 FQNEAQ (reference sequence). V was clipped by 1 base and J by 3 bases, with 12 bases between them. The CDR3 length is 15 residues. As DNA, the CDR3 is TGTGCCAGCAGCTTAGTCCAAGGGGGGAAAGAGACCCAGTACTTC. Residues: CASSLVQGGKETQYF.

The J gene is TRBJ1-1, the V gene TRBV2; tentative D call: TRBD1 (6 bases). Germline V CDR1 and CDR2: SNHLY, FYNNEI. The CDR3 has 15 residues. Trimming left V 9 bases short and J 6 bases short, with 23 bases between. Written as DNA, the CDR3 is TGTGCCAGTTCGGGGGTGGAGGGGGAAGTAGCTGAAGCTTTCTTT. Translation gives CASSGVEGEVAEAFF. The variable domain in full, with the rest retrieved from reference TRBV2 and TRBJ1-1, is EPEVTQTPSHQVTQMGQEVILRCVPISNHLYFYWYRQILGQKVEFLVSFYNNEISEKSEIFDDQFSVERPDGSNFTLKIRSTKLEDSAMYFCASSGVEGEVAEAFFGQGTRLTVV.

As regards this clonotype: At one boundary the junction diverges from the germline segment, which might be a read error. V gene TRBV7-7 combines with J gene TRBJ1-5, with D perhaps matching TRBD1 (5 bases). The CDR3 has 15 residues. CDR1 is SSHAT, CDR2 FNYEAQ, per germline (reference sequence). The CDR3 reads CASSLGRDGNQPQHF. The CDR3 nucleotides read TGTGCTAGCAGTTTAGGCAGGGACGGTAATCAGCCCCAGCATTTT.